The entry below describes one T cell receptor (beta chain). The antigen it recognizes is unknown. Within one base of it there is no much larger clone, and no base qualities were kept. This sample was included in a study of T-cell reconstitution after alpha-beta-depleted transplantation in children (dated by TCRdb to about 2016). As for the study more broadly: Using TCR repertoire profiling, the study followed T-cell immune reconstitution in a quantitative way in children after TCRalphabeta/CD19-depleted allogeneic hematopoietic cell transplantation. The paper as a whole reports these results and caveats: The frequencies of hyperexpanded clones fell over the following months, and after one year, T-cell counts and TCRbeta diversity were mostly attributed to newly produced T cells. About two months after transplant, the apparently early recovery of alphabetaT-cell counts reportedly depended on just several hundred clones that had expanded rapidly and came from non-depleted graft cells. In some patients, high TCRbeta diversity at day 60 was attributed to recipient T cells and intrathymic progenitors that had survived conditioning.

Library method: PCR. For sequencing, an Illumina HiSeq 2500 was employed. To normalize quantification of the TCRbeta repertoire, the TCR libraries were built with molecular barcoding that relied on unique molecular identifiers. TCRdb reran the public reads through fastp at Q25 and MiXCR, keeping productive beta chains. All rows with the same CDR3 protein become a single entry with the most common DNA and genes. Here the sample has about 980,000 distinct CDR3 sequences; 25% to 30% occur a single time. The ten most abundant clones make up around 30% of the sample. Including the terminal cysteine and phenylalanine, the CDR3 comprises 17 residues. Of the read, only the CDR3 DNA is kept; its 51 bases are in frame from base 1. CDR1 MDHEN and CDR2 SYDVKM were looked up in the germline V gene. V is cut back by 2 bases and J by 2 bases, with 7 bases in the junction unmatched. According to the study, the label for this sample's treatment or condition signals: allogeneic hematopoietic cell transplantation with graft depleted of TCRalphabeta T cells and CD19 B cells. Transplant recipients were children who received TCRalphabeta/CD19-depleted allogeneic hematopoietic cell grafts.

This sequence was found in a boy in the first two years of life who had a stem cell transplant for SCID, so the T cells may come from the graft donor. This specimen was PBMCs, mostly from graft donor cells, taken 360 days after TCRalphabeta/CD19-depleted stem cell transplant. The rearrangement combines TRBV28 with TRBJ1-1, and 11 junction bases match TRBD1. For the CDR3, the sequence is CASSLGTGGTLNTEAFF. At the DNA level, the sequence is TGTGCCAGCAGTTTAGGGACAGGGGGGACCCTCAACACTGAAGCTTTCTTT.